The 28 T cell receptor beta chains given below trace back to one sample, sequenced in a study of control samples from healthy donors and cancer patients. Assay used: immunoSEQ multiplex PCR; TCRdb lists only in-frame clones, some missing. The table includes just under 100,000 clones, more than 85% detected once. What was sequenced was blood. These TCRs come from a man aged 18 to 30 in good health.

The V and J genes are TRBV19 and TRBJ1-5; weak D call: TRBD1 (5 bases). V gave up 1 base and J gave up 2 bases, with 9 bases separating them. The CDR3 is made up of 15 amino acids. Germline V gene data show CDR1 as LNHDA and CDR2 as SQIVND (reference sequence). For the CDR3, the DNA is TGTGCCAGTAGTATAGGTGTAGGGGGCAATCAGCCCCAGCATTTT. Translated, it gives CASSIGVGGNQPQHF.

This chain joins TRBV5-6 and TRBJ2-5; 11 nucleotides align to TRBD1. With V trimmed by 5 bases and J by 4 bases, 4 bases remained unmatched. This CDR3 is 14 amino acids long. CDR1 is SGHDT, CDR2 YYEEEE, per germline. CDR3 residues: CASSSGTGGETQYF. CDR3 coding DNA: TGTGCCAGCAGTTCCGGGACAGGGGGAGAGACCCAGTACTTC.

This rearrangement joins TRBV19 to TRBJ1-2; TRBD1 is a possible D gene (6 bases). The ends were cut back, 7 bases at V and 3 bases at J, with 15 bases in the middle. This CDR3 comprises 14 residues. The germline V gene has CDR1 LNHDA and CDR2 SQIVND (reference sequence). CDR3: CASTNRAHYYGYTF. CDR3 nucleotide sequence: TGTGCCAGTACTAACAGGGCCCACTACTATGGCTACACCTTC.

J is TRBJ2-3 and V is TRBV28; D remains ambiguous. The CDR3 is 11 residues long. Germline assignment: CDR1 MDHEN and CDR2 SYDVKM. Trimming took 3 bases from V and 6 from J, leaving 4 bases between them. For the CDR3, the DNA is TGTGCCAGCAGTTTGTCGGATACGCAGTATTTT. Its translation: CASSLSDTQYF.

This rearrangement joins TRBV2 to TRBJ1-2; TRBD1 aligns across 7 bases. Trimming took 5 bases from V and 7 from J; bases not matched to a gene: 7. This CDR3 is built from 13 residues. From germline, CDR1 is SNHLY and CDR2 FYNNEI. The CDR3: CASSPTGEVGYTF. CDR3 bases: TGTGCCAGCAGTCCTACAGGGGAAGTTGGCTACACCTTC.

The V and J genes are TRBV2 and TRBJ2-7; D unclear. Per germline, CDR1 SNHLY and CDR2 FYNNEI. The CDR3 covers 13 residues. Deletions cut 0 bases from V and 4 bases from J, with 7 bases between. The CDR3 DNA reads TGTGCCAGCAGTGAAGCACAAGTTTACGAGCAGTACTTC. Amino acid sequence: CASSEAQVYEQYF.

This chain uses TRBV10-3 with TRBJ1-1; the match to TRBD1 covers 8 bases. Germline V gene sequence: CDR1 ENHRY, CDR2 SYGVKD. The CDR3 totals 15 residues. The V and J ends lost 5 bases and 4 bases, in that order; junction bases with no gene match: 9. For the CDR3, the DNA is TGTGCCATCAGTATCAGGGGGCAAAGGGGCACTGAAGCTTTCTTT. Amino acids: CAISIRGQRGTEAFF.

V usage is TRBV27 and J usage is TRBJ2-5; D call uncertain. Germline-derived CDR1 and CDR2 are MNHEY and SMNVEV (reference sequence). The CDR3 extends over 15 amino acids. The ends were cut back, 1 base at V and 3 bases at J, with 12 bases in the middle. CDR3 DNA: TGTGCCAGCAGTTTATTTCGGCGACCCGAAGAGACCCAGTACTTC. Its translation: CASSLFRRPEETQYF.

CDR3 sequence reads: CATRGIAVYEQYF. DNA of the CDR3: TGCGCCACCCGAGGGATAGCTGTCTACGAGCAGTACTTC. V is TRBV10-2 and J is TRBJ2-7, with D perhaps TRBD2 (5 bases). CDR3 size: 13 residues. Trimming removed 10 bases at V and 3 bases at J, with 16 bases between. CDR1 and CDR2 (germline): WSHSY, SAAADI.

In its sample, this clone was seen once. This chain links TRBV4-1 with TRBJ2-5; no clear D gene. The CDR3 consists of 14 residues. The ends were cut back, 2 bases at V and 5 bases at J, with 12 bases in the middle. The V gene's germline CDR1 is MGHRA and CDR2 YSYEKL. CDR3 bases: TGCGCCAGCAGCCAAAACAGAGAACCCGAGACCCAGTACTTC. Encoded protein: CASSQNREPETQYF.

V is TRBV4-3 and J is TRBJ1-6, with a weak D call TRBD1 (5 bases). V was cut by 0 bases and J by 7 bases, with 13 bases left in between. There are 16 residues in the CDR3. Germline CDR1 and CDR2: LGHNA and YSLEER. This CDR3 is CASSQDLAGTNSPLHF. Here the CDR3 DNA reads TGCGCCAGCAGCCAAGATCTCGCAGGGACCAATTCACCCCTCCACTTT.

This clone occurred once. This chain uses TRBV4-2 with TRBJ1-2, with 8 bases identical to TRBD1. The germline gives CDR1 LGHNA, CDR2 YNFKEQ. V lost 3 bases and J lost 7; bases outside the gene matches: 7. CDR3 length: 14 residues. CDR3 region: CASSHGQGASGYTF. The CDR3 bases are TGTGCCAGCAGCCATGGGCAGGGGGCTTCTGGCTACACCTTC.

This clone was picked up a small number of times. A read error may produce the germline difference seen at one junction end. The chain has TRBV7-7 and TRBJ2-3, with TRBD2 identical over 13 bases. Germline CDR1 reads SSHAT; CDR2 reads FNYEAQ (reference sequence). The CDR3 runs 20 residues. This CDR3 is CASSHSNRTSGGLPIDTQYF. The CDR3 nucleotides are TGTGCTAGCAGTCACTCAAACAGGACTAGCGGGGGCCTACCCATAGATACGCAGTATTTT.

The genes are TRBV30 and TRBJ1-1, with TRBD1 identical over 7 bases. There are 17 residues in the CDR3. Germline V gene sequence: CDR1 GTSNPN, CDR2 SVGIG (reference sequence). Trimming removed 0 bases from V and 0 bases from J; junction bases left unmatched: 10. CDR3 DNA sequence: TGTGCCTGGAGTGTACTAAGGGACAGATCTATGAACACTGAAGCTTTCTTT. It codes for CAWSVLRDRSMNTEAFF.

This clone was counted a few times. CDR3 nucleotide sequence: TGTGCCAGCACCCTGACAGGGGGTTCATTTGGATATAATTCACCCCTCCACTTT. It specifies CASTLTGGSFGYNSPLHF. The rearrangement uses TRBV11-2 and TRBJ1-6; 9 nucleotides match TRBD1. This CDR3 has 18 amino acids. Germline V CDR1 and CDR2: SGHAT, FQNNGV. Losses at the gene ends were 7 bases for V and 4 bases for J; bases not matched to a gene: 14.

This chain uses TRBV18 with TRBJ2-3; the match to TRBD2 covers 10 bases. Germline V gene data show CDR1 as KGHSH and CDR2 as LQKENI. V trimming: 2 bases; J trimming: 2 bases; junction bases outside the gene matches: 13. The CDR3 spans 19 residues. Here the CDR3 DNA reads TGTGCCAGCTCACCAAGCTCTAATAGCGGGGGGCCACCCACAGATACGCAGTATTTT. Residues: CASSPSSNSGGPPTDTQYF.

J is TRBJ2-2 and V is TRBV9, with no clear D. Trimming removed 0 bases from V and 5 bases from J, with 8 bases in between. The CDR3 has 14 amino acids. Looked up from germline, CDR1 is SGDLS and CDR2 is YYNGEE. The CDR3 DNA reads TGTGCCAGCAGCGTAGACATAGTTACCGGGGAGCTGTTTTTT. It translates to CASSVDIVTGELFF.

The chain has TRBV4-1 and TRBJ1-4, with D possibly being TRBD1 (5 bases). The CDR3 has 15 amino acids. The V end lost 2 bases, the J end lost 7 bases, and 14 bases lay between the germline ends. Germline CDR1 is MGHRA and CDR2 is YSYEKL. The CDR3, as DNA: TGCGCCAGCAGCCAATTGGGGGTCGGCGGTGAAAAACTGTTTTTT. Its protein is CASSQLGVGGEKLFF.

This sequence joins TRBV18 and TRBJ2-1; 7 bases fit TRBD1. V dropped 3 bases and J dropped 0; count of bases not matched to a gene: 5. Germline assignment: CDR1 KGHSH and CDR2 LQKENI. The CDR3 contains 16 residues. CDR3 bases: TGTGCCAGCTCACCCACAGGGGACATCTCCTACAATGAGCAGTTCTTC. Its protein product is CASSPTGDISYNEQFF.

The rearrangement joins TRBV29-1 to TRBJ1-1, with D possibly being TRBD1 (5 bases). The V end was cut by 6 bases, the J end by 1 base, with 6 bases between. This CDR3 spans 11 amino acids. Germline V gene data show CDR1 as SQVTM and CDR2 as ANQGSEA. The CDR3, as DNA: TGCAGCGTCAGGGAGAACACTGAAGCTTTCTTT. The encoded protein is CSVRENTEAFF.

The chain has TRBV2 and TRBJ1-1; no reliable D call. The CDR3 spans 13 residues. Trimming removed 8 bases from V and 0 bases from J, with 10 bases in between. Germline CDR1 is SNHLY and CDR2 is FYNNEI. CDR3 in amino acids: CASQQAMNTEAFF. CDR3 in DNA: TGTGCCAGCCAGCAGGCCATGAACACTGAAGCTTTCTTT. The entire variable domain, with the rest obtained from reference TRBV2 and TRBJ1-1, is as follows: EPEVTQTPSHQVTQMGQEVILRCVPISNHLYFYWYRQILGQKVEFLVSFYNNEISEKSEIFDDQFSVERPDGSNFTLKIRSTKLEDSAMYFCASQQAMNTEAFFGQGTRLTVV.

This sequence joins TRBV4-2 and TRBJ1-5; D perhaps matches TRBD1 (5 bases). Germline CDR1 LGHNA, CDR2 YNFKEQ. The CDR3 consists of 16 residues. The V end was cut by 3 bases, the J end by 2 bases, with 14 bases between. CDR3 in amino acids: CASSQAPDMGNQPQHF. The CDR3 nucleotides read TGTGCCAGCAGCCAGGCCCCGGACATGGGCAATCAGCCCCAGCATTTT.

This clone was observed a single time. This chain connects TRBV2 to TRBJ1-5; D is possibly TRBD1 (5 bases). This CDR3 is built from 18 residues. Germline-derived CDR1 and CDR2 are SNHLY and FYNNEI. The V end was cut by 2 bases, the J end by 6 bases, with 23 bases between. In DNA form, the CDR3 reads TGTGCCAGCAGTGAAAGTCTGTGGGGGACCCCCGACGGTCAGCCCCAGCATTTT. Its protein product is CASSESLWGTPDGQPQHF.

The chain is built from TRBV4-2 and TRBJ1-2, with TRBD1 identical over 9 bases. The germline V gene encodes CDR1 LGHNA and CDR2 YNFKEQ. This CDR3 is built from 16 residues. The V and J ends lost 0 bases and 7 bases, in that order; junction bases with no gene match: 9. The CDR3 protein is CASSQEPGQGILGYTF. The CDR3 DNA is TGTGCCAGCAGCCAAGAACCGGGACAGGGTATTCTTGGCTACACCTTC.

This chain connects TRBV7-2 to TRBJ1-5; D call uncertain. Germline V gene lookup returns CDR1 SGHTA and CDR2 FQGNSA. The V and J ends lost 2 bases and 3 bases respectively, with 11 bases between them. The CDR3 length is 15 residues. The CDR3, as DNA: TGTGCCAGCAGCTTATTTACAAACCCCAATCAGCCCCAGCATTTT. It encodes CASSLFTNPNQPQHF.

The chain has TRBV7-9 and TRBJ2-5, with D tentatively TRBD2 (6 bases). The CDR3 has 13 amino acids. The V and J ends lost 1 base and 6 bases respectively, with 9 bases between them. The V gene's germline CDR1 is SEHNR and CDR2 FQNEAQ (reference sequence). The CDR3 is CASSLEGGKTQYF. DNA for the CDR3: TGTGCCAGCAGCTTAGAAGGAGGGAAGACCCAGTACTTC.

The chain joins TRBV7-9 to TRBJ1-1, with TRBD1 as a possible D gene (5 bases). Looked up from germline, CDR1 is SEHNR and CDR2 is FQNEAQ (reference sequence). This CDR3 spans 19 amino acids. The V and J ends lost 5 bases and 6 bases respectively, with 31 bases between them. Written as DNA, the CDR3 is TGTGCCAGCAGCCCTAGTAGGGTGACAGTTCAACGGGAGAATTCTGAAGCTTTCTTT. This sequence encodes CASSPSRVTVQRENSEAFF.

This sequence joins TRBV29-1 and TRBJ1-2; 12 bases map to TRBD1. The CDR3 has 13 amino acids. Per germline, CDR1 SQVTM and CDR2 ANQGSEA. After removal of 6 bases from V and 6 bases from J, the junction contained 5 bases not matched to a gene. This chain's CDR3 is CSVEGQGANGYTF. DNA of the CDR3: TGCAGCGTGGAGGGACAGGGGGCAAATGGCTACACCTTC.